Below, 9 T cell receptor beta chains from the same sample are listed, as sequenced in a study of blood T cell repertoires in COVID-19. The assay was immunoSEQ multiplex PCR, and TCRdb's table has in-frame clones only and misses some. The sample holds some 260,000 clones; around nine tenths are singletons and the top ten take 2.1%. Sequencing input: peripheral blood. These receptors were taken from a woman in her thirties or forties who had recovered from COVID-19.

V gene TRBV27 combines with J gene TRBJ1-2; D is unclear. The CDR3 totals 13 residues. Between the trimmed V and J ends, which lost 5 bases and 0 bases, there was a span of 7 bases. The V gene's germline CDR1 is MNHEY and CDR2 SMNVEV (reference sequence). As DNA, the CDR3 is TGTGCCAGCAGTCCATCAGCTAACTATGGCTACACCTTC. Protein sequence: CASSPSANYGYTF.

Points on this clone: Different DNA sequences within this sample yield the same CDR3. The V call is TRBV5-1, the J call TRBJ2-3; TRBD1 matches 8 bases. There are 15 residues in the CDR3. CDR1 is SGHRS, CDR2 YFSETQ, per germline. With 3 bases clipped from V and 2 bases from J, the junction kept 5 bases outside the gene matches. CDR3 DNA: TGCGCCAGCAGCTCCGGACAGGGAGACACAGATACGCAGTATTTT. Encoded protein: CASSSGQGDTDTQYF. The variable domain in full, completed from reference TRBV5-1 and TRBJ2-3, reads KAGVTQTPRYLIKTRGQQVTLSCSPISGHRSVSWYQQTPGQGLQFLFEYFSETQRNKGNFPGRFSGRQFSNSRSEMNVSTLELGDSALYLCASSSGQGDTDTQYFGPGTRLTVL.

The chain recombines TRBV6-5 with TRBJ1-2; TRBD1 matches 11 bases. CDR1 is MNHEY, CDR2 SVGAGI, per germline. The CDR3 contains 14 residues. J gave up 8 bases and V 2 bases, and 4 bases lay outside the gene matches. DNA for the CDR3: TGTGCCAGCAGTTACGGTGGACAGGGGGCGGGCTACACCTTC. It codes for CASSYGGQGAGYTF.

V usage is TRBV27 and J usage is TRBJ2-7, with 8 bases that match TRBD1. CDR1 and CDR2 from the germline V gene are MNHEY and SMNVEV (reference sequence). CDR3 length: 15 amino acids. J was trimmed by 2 bases and V by 4 bases; bases with no gene match: 7. CDR3 in amino acids: CASSSGQGGPYEQYF. The CDR3 nucleotides read TGTGCCAGCAGTTCCGGACAGGGAGGCCCCTACGAGCAGTACTTC.

CDR3 DNA: TGTGCCAGCAGCGTAGACCCAGGAATGAACACTGAAGCTTTCTTT. Protein: CASSVDPGMNTEAFF. The chain is built from TRBV9 and TRBJ1-1; D is ambiguous. This CDR3 spans 15 amino acids. Trimming removed 0 bases at V and 0 bases at J, with 9 bases between. CDR1 SGDLS and CDR2 YYNGEE come from the germline V gene. Full variable domain (rest looked up from reference TRBV9 and TRBJ1-1): DSGVTQTPKHLITATGQRVTLRCSPRSGDLSVYWYQQSLDQGLQFLIQYYNGEERAKGNILERFSAQQFPDLHSELNLSSLELGDSALYFCASSVDPGMNTEAFFGQGTRLTVV.

V and J are TRBV18 and TRBJ1-1; no firm D call. The CDR3 is 15 amino acids. Germline-derived CDR1 and CDR2 are KGHSH and LQKENI. The V gene lost 2 bases and the J gene lost 0 bases, with 10 bases spanning the gap. CDR3 DNA sequence: TGTGCCAGCTCACCAGGGAGGACCTTGAACACTGAAGCTTTCTTT. Residues: CASSPGRTLNTEAFF.

This clone was picked up one time. The chain carries TRBV10-3 and TRBJ2-1; 7 bases are a match to TRBD2. This CDR3 comprises 15 residues. V lost 4 bases, J lost 6 bases, and 9 bases stayed unmatched. Germline V lookup: CDR1 ENHRY, CDR2 SYGVKD. The CDR3 spells CAISGAGDFRNEQFF. CDR3 nucleotides: TGTGCCATCAGTGGGGCGGGGGATTTTCGCAATGAGCAGTTCTTC.

This clone was seen a single time. This chain uses TRBV27 with TRBJ1-2, with D hard to call. Per germline, CDR1 MNHEY and CDR2 SMNVEV (reference sequence). Between the trimmed V and J ends, which lost 8 bases and 4 bases, there was a span of 11 bases. The CDR3 runs 12 residues. CDR3 sequence reads: CASRDPLYGYTF. The CDR3 region has the DNA TGTGCCAGCCGGGATCCCCTCTATGGCTACACCTTC.

The chain employs TRBV11-3 and TRBJ2-3; possibly TRBD1 for D (5 bases). With 4 bases removed from V and 3 bases from J, the gap between germline ends came to 14 bases. Germline CDR1 and CDR2: SGHNT and YENEEA. The CDR3 runs 15 residues. In DNA, the CDR3 is TGTGCCAGCAGCTCGTCAGGGATTCGGACAGATACGCAGTATTTT. It translates to CASSSSGIRTDTQYF. Full variable domain (rest looked up from reference TRBV11-3 and TRBJ2-3): EAGVVQSPRYKIIEKKQPVAFWCNPISGHNTLYWYLQNLGQGPELLIRYENEEAVDDSQLPKDRFSAERLKGVDSTLKIQPAELGDSAVYLCASSSSGIRTDTQYFGPGTRLTVL.